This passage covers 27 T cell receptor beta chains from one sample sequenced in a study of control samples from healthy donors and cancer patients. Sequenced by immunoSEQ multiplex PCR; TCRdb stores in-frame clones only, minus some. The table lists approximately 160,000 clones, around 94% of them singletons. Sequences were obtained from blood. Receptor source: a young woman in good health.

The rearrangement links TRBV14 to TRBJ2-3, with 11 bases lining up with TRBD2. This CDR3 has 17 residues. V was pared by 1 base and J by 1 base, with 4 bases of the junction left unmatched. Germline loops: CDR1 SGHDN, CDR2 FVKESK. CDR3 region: CASSQASGGYGTDTQYF. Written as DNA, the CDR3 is TGTGCCAGCAGCCAAGCTAGCGGGGGGTATGGCACAGATACGCAGTATTTT.

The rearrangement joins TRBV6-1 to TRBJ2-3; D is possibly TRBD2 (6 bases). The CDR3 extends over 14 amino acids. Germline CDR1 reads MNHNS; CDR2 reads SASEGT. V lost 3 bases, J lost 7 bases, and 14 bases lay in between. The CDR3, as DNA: TGTGCCAGCAGTGAGACGGGACTCGGCCATACGCAGTATTTT. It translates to CASSETGLGHTQYF.

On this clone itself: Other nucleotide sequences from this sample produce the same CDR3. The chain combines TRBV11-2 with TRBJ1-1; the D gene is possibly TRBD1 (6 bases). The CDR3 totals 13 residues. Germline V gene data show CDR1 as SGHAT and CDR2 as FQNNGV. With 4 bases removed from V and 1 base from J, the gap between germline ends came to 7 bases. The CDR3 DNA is TGTGCCAGCAGCTCACAGGGGAACACTGAAGCTTTCTTT. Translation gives CASSSQGNTEAFF.

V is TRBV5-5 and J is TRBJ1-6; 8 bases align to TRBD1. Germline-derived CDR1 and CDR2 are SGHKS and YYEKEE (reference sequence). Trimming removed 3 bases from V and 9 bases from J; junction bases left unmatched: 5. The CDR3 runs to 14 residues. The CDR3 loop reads CASSYGQGSSPLHF. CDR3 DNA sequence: TGTGCCAGCAGCTACGGACAGGGTAGTTCACCCCTCCACTTT.

The DNA for the CDR3 is TGTGCCAGCAGCCCCGGGACAGGGGTGCGAGGAAACACCATATATTTT. Its translation: CASSPGTGVRGNTIYF. The chain combines TRBV5-6 with TRBJ1-3, with 10 nucleotides matching TRBD1. After removal of 4 bases from V and 4 bases from J, the junction contained 8 bases not matched to a gene. The CDR3 has 16 residues. CDR1 SGHDT and CDR2 YYEEEE come from the germline V gene. Supplemented by reference TRBV5-6 and TRBJ1-3, the full variable domain reads DAGVTQSPTHLIKTRGQQVTLRCSPKSGHDTVSWYQQALGQGPQFIFQYYEEEERQRGNFPDRFSGHQFPNYSSELNVNALLLGDSALYLCASSPGTGVRGNTIYFGEGSWLTVV.

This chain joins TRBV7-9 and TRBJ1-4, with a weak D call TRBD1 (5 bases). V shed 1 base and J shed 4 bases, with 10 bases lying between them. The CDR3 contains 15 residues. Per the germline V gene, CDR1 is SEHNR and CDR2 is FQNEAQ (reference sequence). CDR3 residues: CASSLGQGNNEKLFF. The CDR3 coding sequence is TGTGCCAGCAGCTTAGGGCAGGGAAATAATGAAAAACTGTTTTTT.

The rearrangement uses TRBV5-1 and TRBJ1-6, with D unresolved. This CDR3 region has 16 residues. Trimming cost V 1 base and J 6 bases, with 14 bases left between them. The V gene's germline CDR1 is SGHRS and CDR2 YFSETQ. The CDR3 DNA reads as TGCGCCAGCAGCTTGACTCCATTTATTGCTAATTCACCCCTCCACTTT. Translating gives CASSLTPFIANSPLHF.

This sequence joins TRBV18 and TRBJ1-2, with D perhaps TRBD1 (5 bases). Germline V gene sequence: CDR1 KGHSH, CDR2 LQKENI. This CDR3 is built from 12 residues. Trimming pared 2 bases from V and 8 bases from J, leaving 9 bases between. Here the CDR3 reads CASSPRQPGYTF. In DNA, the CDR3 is TGTGCCAGCTCACCAAGACAGCCAGGCTACACCTTC.

The CDR3 DNA is TGCGCCAGCAGTTCCCCCCGGCTGGGAGGCCCAGATACGCAGTATTTT. This encodes CASSSPRLGGPDTQYF. The chain recombines TRBV5-1 with TRBJ2-3, with a weak D call TRBD2 (6 bases). CDR1 and CDR2 (germline): SGHRS, YFSETQ. The CDR3 is 16 residues long. V shed 5 bases and J shed 4 bases, with 20 bases lying between them.

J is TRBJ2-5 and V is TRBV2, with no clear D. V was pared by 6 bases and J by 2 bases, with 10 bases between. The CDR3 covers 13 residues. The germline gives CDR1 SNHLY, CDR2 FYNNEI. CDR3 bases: TGTGCCAGCAGCATCGGCCCTCAAGAGACCCAGTACTTC. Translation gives CASSIGPQETQYF.

CDR3 DNA sequence: TGCAGCGTTCGGACAGGCACCTACGAGCAGTACTTC. It translates to CSVRTGTYEQYF. This sequence joins TRBV29-1 and TRBJ2-7; 7 bases are shared with TRBD1. Per the germline V gene, CDR1 is SQVTM and CDR2 is ANQGSEA. Trimming took 5 bases from V and 2 from J; bases not matched to a gene: 3. The CDR3 runs to 12 residues.

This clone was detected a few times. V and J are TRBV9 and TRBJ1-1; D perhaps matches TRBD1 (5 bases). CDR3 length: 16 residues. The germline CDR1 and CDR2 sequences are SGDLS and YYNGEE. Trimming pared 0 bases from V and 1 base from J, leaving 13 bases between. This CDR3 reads CASSVGGTRGNTEAFF. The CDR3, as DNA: TGTGCCAGCAGCGTAGGGGGGACGAGAGGGAACACTGAAGCTTTCTTT.

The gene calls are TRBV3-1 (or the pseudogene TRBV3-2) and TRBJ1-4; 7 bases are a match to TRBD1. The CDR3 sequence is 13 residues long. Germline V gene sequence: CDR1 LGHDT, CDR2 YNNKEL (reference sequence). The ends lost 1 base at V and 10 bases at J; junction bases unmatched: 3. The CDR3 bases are TGTGCCAGCAGCCAAGTAAGACAGGGAAAACTGTTTTTT. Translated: CASSQVRQGKLFF.

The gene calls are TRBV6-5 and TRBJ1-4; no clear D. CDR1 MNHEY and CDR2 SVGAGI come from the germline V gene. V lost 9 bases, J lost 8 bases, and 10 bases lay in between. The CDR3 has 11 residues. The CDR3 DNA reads TGTGCCAGTACTTTCCGGGAAAAACTGTTTTTT. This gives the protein CASTFREKLFF.

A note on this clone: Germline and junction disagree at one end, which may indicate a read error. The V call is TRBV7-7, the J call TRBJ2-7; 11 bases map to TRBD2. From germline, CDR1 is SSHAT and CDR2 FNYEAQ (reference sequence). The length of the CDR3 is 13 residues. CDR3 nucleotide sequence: TGTGCTAGCAGCTTAGCGGGGGGGCGCGAGCAGTACTTC. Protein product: CASSLAGGREQYF.

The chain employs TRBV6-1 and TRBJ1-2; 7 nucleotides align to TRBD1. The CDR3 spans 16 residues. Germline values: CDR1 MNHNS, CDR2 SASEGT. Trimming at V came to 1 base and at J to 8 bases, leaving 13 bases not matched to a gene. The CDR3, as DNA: TGTGCCAGCAGTGAAGATATCCCCTCGACAGGGCACGGCTACACCTTC. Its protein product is CASSEDIPSTGHGYTF.

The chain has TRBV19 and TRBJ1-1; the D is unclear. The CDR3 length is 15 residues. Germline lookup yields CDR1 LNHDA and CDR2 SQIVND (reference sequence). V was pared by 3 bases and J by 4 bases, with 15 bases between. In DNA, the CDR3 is TGTGCCAGTAGTATTATGGAGGGATCAGGCACTGAAGCTTTCTTT. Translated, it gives CASSIMEGSGTEAFF.

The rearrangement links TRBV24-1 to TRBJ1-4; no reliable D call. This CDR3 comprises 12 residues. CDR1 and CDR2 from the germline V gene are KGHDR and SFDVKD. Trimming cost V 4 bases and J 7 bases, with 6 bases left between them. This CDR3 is CATSEPGEKLFF. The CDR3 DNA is TGTGCCACCAGTGAACCCGGTGAAAAACTGTTTTTT.

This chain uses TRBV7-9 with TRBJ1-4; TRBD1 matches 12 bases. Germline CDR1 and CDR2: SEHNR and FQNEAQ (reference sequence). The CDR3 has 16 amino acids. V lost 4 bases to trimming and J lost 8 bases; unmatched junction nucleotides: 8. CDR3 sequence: CASSWATGTGGEKLFF. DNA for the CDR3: TGTGCCAGCAGCTGGGCGACCGGGACAGGGGGCGAAAAACTGTTTTTT.

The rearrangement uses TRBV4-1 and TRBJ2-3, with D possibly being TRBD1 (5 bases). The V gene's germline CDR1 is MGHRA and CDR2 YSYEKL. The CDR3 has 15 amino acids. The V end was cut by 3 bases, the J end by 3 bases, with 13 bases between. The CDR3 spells CASSQGQARTDTQYF. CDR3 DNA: TGCGCCAGCAGCCAGGGGCAAGCTAGGACAGATACGCAGTATTTT.

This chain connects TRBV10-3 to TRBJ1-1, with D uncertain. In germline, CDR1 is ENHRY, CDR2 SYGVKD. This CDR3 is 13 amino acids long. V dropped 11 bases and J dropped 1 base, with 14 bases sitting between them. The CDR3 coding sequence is TGTGCCTCGACCGGGTGGGGGAACACTGAAGCTTTCTTT. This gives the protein CASTGWGNTEAFF.

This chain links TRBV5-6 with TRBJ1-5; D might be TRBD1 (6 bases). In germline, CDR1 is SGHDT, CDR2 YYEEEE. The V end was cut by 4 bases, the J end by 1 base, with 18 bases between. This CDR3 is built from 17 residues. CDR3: CASSPPVGGESNQPQHF. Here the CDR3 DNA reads TGTGCCAGCAGCCCCCCCGTGGGGGGCGAGAGCAATCAGCCCCAGCATTTT.

The CDR3 bases are TGTGCCACCGTCTTGGGGCTTAGCACAGATACGCAGTATTTT. Translated: CATVLGLSTDTQYF. The chain uses TRBV7-8 and TRBJ2-3, with a possible D match to TRBD1 (5 bases). The CDR3 has 14 amino acids. CDR1 and CDR2 from the germline V gene are SGHVS and FQNEAQ. V dropped 10 bases and J dropped 0 bases, with 14 bases sitting between them. Drawing the rest from reference TRBV7-8 and TRBJ2-3, the complete variable domain is GAGVSQSPRYKVAKRGQDVALRCDPISGHVSLFWYQQALGQGPEFLTYFQNEAQLDKSGLPSDRFFAERPEGSVSTLKIQRTQQEDSAVYLCATVLGLSTDTQYFGPGTRLTVL.

The CDR3 DNA is TGTGCCAGCAGTCGTGATACAGGGAGGTACGAGCAGTACTTC. Its translation is CASSRDTGRYEQYF. The rearrangement uses TRBV6-5 and TRBJ2-7; D is possibly TRBD1 or TRBD2 (6 bases each). From germline, CDR1 is MNHEY and CDR2 SVGAGI. Trimming pared 5 bases from V and 4 bases from J, leaving 15 bases between. CDR3 length equals 14 residues.

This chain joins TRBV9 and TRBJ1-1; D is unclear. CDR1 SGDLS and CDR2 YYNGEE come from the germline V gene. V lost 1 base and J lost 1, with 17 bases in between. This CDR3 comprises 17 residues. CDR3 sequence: CASSVKGIPGPNTEAFF. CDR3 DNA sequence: TGTGCCAGCAGCGTAAAGGGCATACCAGGACCGAACACTGAAGCTTTCTTT.

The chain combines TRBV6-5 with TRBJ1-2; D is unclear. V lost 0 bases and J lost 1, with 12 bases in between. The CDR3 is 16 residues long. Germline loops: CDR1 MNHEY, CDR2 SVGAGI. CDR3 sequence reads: CASSYSFLGLNYGYTF. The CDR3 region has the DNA TGTGCCAGCAGTTACTCATTTTTAGGGCTTAACTATGGCTACACCTTC.

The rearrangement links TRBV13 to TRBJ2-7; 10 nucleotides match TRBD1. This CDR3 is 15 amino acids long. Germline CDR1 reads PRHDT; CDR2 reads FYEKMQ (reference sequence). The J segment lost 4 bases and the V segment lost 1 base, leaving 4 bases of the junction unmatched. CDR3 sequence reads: CASSLDRQGAYEQYF. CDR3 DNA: TGTGCCAGCAGCTTAGATCGACAGGGGGCTTACGAGCAGTACTTC.